This T cell receptor (beta chain) was observed in a study of CD8 T cells in Susac syndrome. Germline V gene data show CDR1 as MGHDK and CDR2 as SYGVNS. The V gene lost 1 base and the J gene lost 2 bases, with 11 bases spanning the gap. The CDR3 length is 15 residues. Random hexamers were used to reverse transcribe an amount of about 0.45 to 1 ug RNA. TCRdb re-called the immunoSEQ multiplex PCR reads with MiXCR, one entry per CDR3 protein. Here the sample spans hundreds of thousands of distinct CDR3 sequences, about 94% being singletons. J is TRBJ1-2 and V is TRBV25-1, with a weak D call TRBD1 (6 bases). This receptor was identified in a human donor with Susac syndrome. The sample taken for sequencing was CD4+ T cells from PBMCs. CDR3 in amino acids: CASSEWTEGNYGYTF. Written as DNA, the CDR3 is TGTGCCAGCAGTGAATGGACAGAAGGAAACTATGGCTACACCTTC.